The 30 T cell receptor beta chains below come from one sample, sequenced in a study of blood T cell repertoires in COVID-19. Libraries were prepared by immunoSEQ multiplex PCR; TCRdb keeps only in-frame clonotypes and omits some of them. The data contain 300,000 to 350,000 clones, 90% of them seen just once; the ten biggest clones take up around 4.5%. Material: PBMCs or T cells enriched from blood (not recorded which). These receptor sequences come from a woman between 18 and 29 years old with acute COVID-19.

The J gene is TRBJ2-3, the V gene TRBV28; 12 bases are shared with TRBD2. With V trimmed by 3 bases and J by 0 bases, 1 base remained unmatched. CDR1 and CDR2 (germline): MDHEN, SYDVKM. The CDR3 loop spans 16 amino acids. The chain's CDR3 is CASSFGTSGSTDTQYF. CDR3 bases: TGTGCCAGCAGTTTTGGGACTAGCGGGAGCACAGATACGCAGTATTTT.

The CDR3 sequence is CAIPGPGQGAGVGGYTF. The CDR3 DNA follows: TGTGCCATCCCTGGACCGGGACAGGGGGCGGGGGTTGGGGGCTACACCTTC. The chain couples TRBV28 to TRBJ1-2; 12 bases map to TRBD1. The germline V gene has CDR1 MDHEN and CDR2 SYDVKM. This CDR3 contains 17 residues. The V gene end was trimmed by 10 bases and the J gene end by 8 bases; junction bases not matched to a gene: 20.

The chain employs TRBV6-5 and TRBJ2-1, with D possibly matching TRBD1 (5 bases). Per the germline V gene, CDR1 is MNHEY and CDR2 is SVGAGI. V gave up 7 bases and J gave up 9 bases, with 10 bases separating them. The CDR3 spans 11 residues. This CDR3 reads CASTLRGEQFF. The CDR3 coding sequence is TGTGCCAGCACCTTAAGGGGTGAGCAGTTCTTC.

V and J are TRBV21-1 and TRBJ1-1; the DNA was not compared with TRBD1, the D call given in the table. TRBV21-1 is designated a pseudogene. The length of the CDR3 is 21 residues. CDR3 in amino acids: CASSDKKVDEGTGGKDTEAFF. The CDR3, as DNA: TGTGCCAGCAGCGATAAAAAAGTGGACGAGGGGACAGGGGGAAAGGACACTGAAGCTTTCTTT.

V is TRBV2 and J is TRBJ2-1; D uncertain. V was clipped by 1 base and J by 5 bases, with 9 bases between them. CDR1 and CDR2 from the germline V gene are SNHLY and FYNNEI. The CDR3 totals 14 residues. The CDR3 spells CASSEGYSHNEQFF. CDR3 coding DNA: TGTGCCAGCAGTGAAGGCTATAGTCACAATGAGCAGTTCTTC.

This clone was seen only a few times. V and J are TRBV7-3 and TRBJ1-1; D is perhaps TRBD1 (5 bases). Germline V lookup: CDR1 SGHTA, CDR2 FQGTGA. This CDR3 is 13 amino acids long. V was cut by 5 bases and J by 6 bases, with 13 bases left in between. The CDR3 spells CASSLGGIPEAFF. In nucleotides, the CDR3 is TGTGCCAGCAGCCTGGGGGGGATCCCTGAAGCTTTCTTT.

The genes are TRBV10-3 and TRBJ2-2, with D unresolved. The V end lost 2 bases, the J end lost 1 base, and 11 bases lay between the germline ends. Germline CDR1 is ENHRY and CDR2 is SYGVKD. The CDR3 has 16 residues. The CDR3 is CAISEMGRRNTGELFF. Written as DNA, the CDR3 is TGTGCCATCAGTGAGATGGGTAGGAGGAACACCGGGGAGCTGTTTTTT.

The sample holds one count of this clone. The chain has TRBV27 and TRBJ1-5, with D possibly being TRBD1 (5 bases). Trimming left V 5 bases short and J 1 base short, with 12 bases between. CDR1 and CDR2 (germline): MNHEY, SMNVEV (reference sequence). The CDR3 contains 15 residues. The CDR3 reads CASSPGRPSNQPQHF. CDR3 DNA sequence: TGTGCCAGCAGTCCAGGGCGACCGAGCAATCAGCCCCAGCATTTT.

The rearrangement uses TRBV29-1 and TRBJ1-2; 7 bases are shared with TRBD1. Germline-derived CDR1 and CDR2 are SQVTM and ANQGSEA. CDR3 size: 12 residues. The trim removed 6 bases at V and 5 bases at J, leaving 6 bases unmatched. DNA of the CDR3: TGCAGCGTCACCGGGACAGATTATGGCTACACCTTC. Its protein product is CSVTGTDYGYTF.

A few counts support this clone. For the CDR3, the DNA is TGTGCCAGCTCCCCCGGGACACCCCTCCAACAGCCCCAGCATTTT. This encodes CASSPGTPLQQPQHF. The V gene is TRBV18, the J gene TRBJ1-5, with D possibly matching TRBD1 (6 bases). The V end lost 6 bases, the J end lost 7 bases, and 19 bases lay between the germline ends. The CDR3 spans 15 residues. The germline V gene has CDR1 KGHSH and CDR2 LQKENI.

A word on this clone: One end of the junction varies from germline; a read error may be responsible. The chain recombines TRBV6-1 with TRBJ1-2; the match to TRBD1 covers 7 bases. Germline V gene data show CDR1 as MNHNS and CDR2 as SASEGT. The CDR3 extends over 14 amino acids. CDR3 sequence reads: CASREGTANYGYTF. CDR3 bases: TGTGCCAGCAGGGAAGGGACAGCTAACTATGGCTACACCTTC.

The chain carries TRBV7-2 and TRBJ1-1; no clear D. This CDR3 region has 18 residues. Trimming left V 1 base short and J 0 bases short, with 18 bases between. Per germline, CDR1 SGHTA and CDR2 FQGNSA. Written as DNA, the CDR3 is TGTGCCAGCAGCTTAGGGGTTGGCCGAAGGAGGATGAACACTGAAGCTTTCTTT. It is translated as CASSLGVGRRRMNTEAFF.

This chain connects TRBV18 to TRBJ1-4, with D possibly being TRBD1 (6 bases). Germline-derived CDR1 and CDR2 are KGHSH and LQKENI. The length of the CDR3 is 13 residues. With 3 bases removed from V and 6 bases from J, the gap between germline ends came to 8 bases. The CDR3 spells CASSPGADEKLFF. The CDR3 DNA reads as TGTGCCAGCTCACCGGGGGCTGATGAAAAACTGTTTTTT.

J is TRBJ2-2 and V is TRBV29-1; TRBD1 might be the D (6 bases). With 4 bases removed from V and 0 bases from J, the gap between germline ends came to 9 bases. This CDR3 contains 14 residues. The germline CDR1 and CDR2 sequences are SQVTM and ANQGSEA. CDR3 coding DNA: TGCAGCGTTGGACAGGCCGCGAACACCGGGGAGCTGTTTTTT. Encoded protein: CSVGQAANTGELFF.

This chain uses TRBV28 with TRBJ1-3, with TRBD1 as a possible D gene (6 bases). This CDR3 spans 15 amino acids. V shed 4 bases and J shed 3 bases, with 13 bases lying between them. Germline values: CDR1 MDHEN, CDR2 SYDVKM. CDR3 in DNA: TGTGCCAGCAGTTCCCCGACAGGAGTTGGAAACACCATATATTTT. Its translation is CASSSPTGVGNTIYF.

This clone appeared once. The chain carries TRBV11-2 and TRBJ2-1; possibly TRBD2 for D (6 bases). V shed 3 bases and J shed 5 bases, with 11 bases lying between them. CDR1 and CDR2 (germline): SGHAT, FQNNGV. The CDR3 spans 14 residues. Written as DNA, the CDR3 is TGTGCCAGCAGCTTCGGGACTGGTAACAATGAGCAGTTCTTC. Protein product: CASSFGTGNNEQFF.

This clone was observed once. The DNA of the CDR3 is TGCAGTGCTAGAAGTGGAGGGACCCAGTACTTC. Amino acid sequence: CSARSGGTQYF. The V and J genes are TRBV20-1 and TRBJ2-5; D is perhaps TRBD2 (5 bases). V was shortened by 2 bases and J by 7 bases, with 8 bases between the two germline ends. The CDR3 loop spans 11 amino acids. CDR1 and CDR2 from the germline V gene are DFQATT and SNEGSKA (reference sequence).

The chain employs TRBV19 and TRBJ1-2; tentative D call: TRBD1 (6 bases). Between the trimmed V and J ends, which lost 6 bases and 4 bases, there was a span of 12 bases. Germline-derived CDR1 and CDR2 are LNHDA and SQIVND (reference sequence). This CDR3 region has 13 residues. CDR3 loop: CASRPGQTYGYTF. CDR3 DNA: TGTGCCAGTAGACCCGGACAGACCTATGGCTACACCTTC.

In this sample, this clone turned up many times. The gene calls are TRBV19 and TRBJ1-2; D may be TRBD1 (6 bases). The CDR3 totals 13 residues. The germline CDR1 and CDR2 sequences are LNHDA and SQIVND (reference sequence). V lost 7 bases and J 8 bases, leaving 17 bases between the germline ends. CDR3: CASTPSGGWGYTF. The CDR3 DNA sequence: TGTGCCAGTACCCCGTCGGGGGGCTGGGGCTACACCTTC. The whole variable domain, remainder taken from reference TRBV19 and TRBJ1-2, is DGGITQSPKYLFRKEGQNVTLSCEQNLNHDAMYWYRQDPGQGLRLIYYSQIVNDFQKGDIAEGYSVSREKKESFPLTVTSAQKNPTAFYLCASTPSGGWGYTFGSGTRLTVV.

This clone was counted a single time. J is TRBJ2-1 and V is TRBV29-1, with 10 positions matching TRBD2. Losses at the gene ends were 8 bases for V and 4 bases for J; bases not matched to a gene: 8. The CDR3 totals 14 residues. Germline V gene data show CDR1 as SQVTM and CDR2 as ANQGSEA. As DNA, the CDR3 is TGCAGCATAGAGACTAGCGGGTCTTACAATGAGCAGTTCTTC. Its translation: CSIETSGSYNEQFF.

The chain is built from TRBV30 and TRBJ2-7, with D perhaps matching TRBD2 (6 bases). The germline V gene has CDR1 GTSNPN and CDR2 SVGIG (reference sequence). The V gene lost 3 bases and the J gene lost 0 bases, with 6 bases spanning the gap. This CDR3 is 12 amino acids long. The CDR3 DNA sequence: TGTGCCTGGAGGCGGGACTCCTACGAGCAGTACTTC. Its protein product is CAWRRDSYEQYF.

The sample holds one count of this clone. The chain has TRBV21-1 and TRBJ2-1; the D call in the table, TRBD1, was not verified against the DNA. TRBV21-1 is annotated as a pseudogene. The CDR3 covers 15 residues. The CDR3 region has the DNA TGTGCCAACTTAGGGGGACAGGGGCTGGACAATGAGCAGTTCTTC. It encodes CANLGGQGLDNEQFF.

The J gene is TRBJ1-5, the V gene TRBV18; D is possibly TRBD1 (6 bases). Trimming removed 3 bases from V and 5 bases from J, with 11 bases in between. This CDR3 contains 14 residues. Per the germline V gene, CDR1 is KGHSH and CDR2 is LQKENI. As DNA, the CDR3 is TGTGCCAGCTCACCCCGGGGGGCGGATCAGCCCCAGCATTTT. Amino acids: CASSPRGADQPQHF.

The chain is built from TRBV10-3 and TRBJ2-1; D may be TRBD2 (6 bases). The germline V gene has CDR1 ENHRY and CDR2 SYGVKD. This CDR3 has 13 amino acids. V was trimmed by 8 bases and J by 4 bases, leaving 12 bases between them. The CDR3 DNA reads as TGTGCCATCGGAGGGGAAGTTTACAATGAGCAGTTCTTC. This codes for CAIGGEVYNEQFF.

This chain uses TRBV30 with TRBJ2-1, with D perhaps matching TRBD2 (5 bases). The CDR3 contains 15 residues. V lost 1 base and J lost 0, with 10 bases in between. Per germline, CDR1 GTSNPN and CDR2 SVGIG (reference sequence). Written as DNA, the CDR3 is TGTGCCTGGAGTGGAGGGCTGAGCTCCTACAATGAGCAGTTCTTC. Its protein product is CAWSGGLSSYNEQFF.

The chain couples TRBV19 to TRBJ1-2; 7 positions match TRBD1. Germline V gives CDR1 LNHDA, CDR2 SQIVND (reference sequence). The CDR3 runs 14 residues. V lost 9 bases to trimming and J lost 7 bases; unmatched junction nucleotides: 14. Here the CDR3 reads CASFIGGGASGYTF. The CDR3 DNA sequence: TGTGCCAGCTTCATCGGAGGGGGCGCCTCTGGCTACACCTTC.

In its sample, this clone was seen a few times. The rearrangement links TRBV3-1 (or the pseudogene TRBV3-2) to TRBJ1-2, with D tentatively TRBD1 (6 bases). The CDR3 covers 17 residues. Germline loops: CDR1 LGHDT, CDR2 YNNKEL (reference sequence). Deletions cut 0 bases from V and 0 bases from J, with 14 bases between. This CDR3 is CASSQDVDRRSNYGYTF. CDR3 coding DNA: TGTGCCAGCAGCCAAGATGTTGACAGGCGCTCTAACTATGGCTACACCTTC.

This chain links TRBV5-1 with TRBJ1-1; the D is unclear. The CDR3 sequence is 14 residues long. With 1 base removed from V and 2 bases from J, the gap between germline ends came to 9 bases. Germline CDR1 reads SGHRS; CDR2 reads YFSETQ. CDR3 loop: CASSLWRINTEAFF. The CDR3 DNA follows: TGCGCCAGCAGCTTGTGGCGGATAAACACTGAAGCTTTCTTT.

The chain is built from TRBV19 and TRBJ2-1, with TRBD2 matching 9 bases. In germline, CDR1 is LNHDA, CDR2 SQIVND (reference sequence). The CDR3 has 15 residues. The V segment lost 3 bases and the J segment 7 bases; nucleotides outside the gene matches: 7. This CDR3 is CASSIGDSGRNEQFF. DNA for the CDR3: TGTGCCAGTAGTATTGGGGATAGCGGGAGAAATGAGCAGTTCTTC.

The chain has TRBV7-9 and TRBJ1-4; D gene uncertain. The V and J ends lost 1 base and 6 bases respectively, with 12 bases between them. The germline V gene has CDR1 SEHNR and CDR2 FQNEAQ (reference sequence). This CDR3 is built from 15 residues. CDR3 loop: CASSLGVGGYEKLFF. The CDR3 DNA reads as TGTGCCAGCAGCTTAGGGGTCGGAGGGTATGAAAAACTGTTTTTT.